Listed below are T cell receptor beta chains from one sample, sequenced in a study of T cells in Graves' hyperthyroidism and ophthalmopathy. From the multiplex PCR reads, TCRdb called clonotypes with MiXCR, one entry per CDR3 protein. In the table there are hundreds of thousands of distinct CDR3 sequences, approximately 15% of which are singletons. The specimen was blood. The receptors shown here come from a woman between 40 and 50 years old with Graves' ophthalmopathy. The CDR3 runs from the conserved cysteine through the conserved F or W. D genes are given only for firm matches. Clone size, where shown, is once, few, many, or a class for clones that have expanded.

J: TRBJ1-5
size: NA
D: NA
V: TRBV19
CDR3: CASSSIGQADQPQHF
DNA: TGTGCCAGTAGCTCCATCGGACAAGCCGATCAGCCCCAGCATTTT

J: TRBJ2-1
size: many
D: TRBD2
V: TRBV11-2
CDR3: CASSPRTSGSNEQFF
DNA: TGTGCCAGCAGCCCTCGGACTAGCGGGAGCAATGAGCAGTTCTTC

J: TRBJ2-1
size: many
D: TRBD2
V: TRBV2
CDR3: CASSERAGGSYNEQFF
DNA: TGTGCCAGCAGTGAAAGAGCGGGAGGTTCCTACAATGAGCAGTTCTTC

J: TRBJ1-4
size: NA
D: TRBD1
V: TRBV11-2
CDR3: CASSLQGAYEKLFF
DNA: TGTGCCAGCAGCTTACAGGGGGCATATGAAAAACTGTTTTTT

J: TRBJ1-1
size: NA
D: TRBD1
V: TRBV6-1
CDR3: CASSLGQGSPFGAEAFF
DNA: TGTGCCAGCAGTCTTGGACAGGGATCCCCTTTCGGTGCTGAAGCTTTCTTT

J: TRBJ1-2
size: many
D: NA
V: TRBV3-1
CDR3: CASSQGVSYGYTF
DNA: TGTGCCAGCAGCCAAGGAGTTTCCTATGGCTACACCTTC

J: TRBJ1-3
size: many
D: NA
V: TRBV12-3/TRBV12-4
CDR3: CASSPHVPSSGNTIYF
DNA: TGTGCCAGCAGTCCCCACGTCCCTTCTTCTGGAAACACCATATATTTT

J: TRBJ2-1
size: NA
D: NA
V: TRBV3-1
CDR3: CASSPTGSFPYNEQFF
DNA: TGTGCCAGCAGCCCAACAGGGTCCTTCCCCTACAATGAGCAGTTCTTC

J: TRBJ2-7
size: many
D: NA
V: TRBV27
CDR3: CASSLTPSGVDEQYF
DNA: TGTGCCAGCAGTTTAACCCCTTCCGGCGTGGACGAGCAGTACTTC

J: TRBJ2-5
size: NA
D: NA
V: TRBV7-9
CDR3: CASSLTRGAETQYF
DNA: TGTGCCAGCAGCTTAACAAGGGGCGCGGAGACCCAGTACTTC

J: TRBJ1-1
size: NA
D: NA
V: TRBV20-1
CDR3: CSAPGHQNTEAFF
DNA: TGCAGTGCCCCGGGACACCAGAACACTGAAGCTTTCTTT

J: TRBJ1-5
size: few
D: NA
V: TRBV6-2/TRBV6-3
CDR3: CASSYPPDRLGPQHF
DNA: TGTGCCAGCAGTTACCCACCTGACAGGCTTGGGCCCCAGCATTTT

J: TRBJ2-2
size: NA
D: NA
V: TRBV6-1
CDR3: CASRRTEYANTGELFF
DNA: TGTGCCAGCAGACGGACAGAATACGCGAACACCGGGGAGCTGTTTTTT

J: TRBJ2-1
size: many
D: TRBD2
V: TRBV7-9
CDR3: CASKREGWYEQFF
DNA: TGTGCCAGCAAACGGGAGGGGTGGTATGAGCAGTTCTTC

J: TRBJ2-1
size: NA
D: NA
V: TRBV7-4
CDR3: CASSQSNPGLLTYNEQFF
DNA: TGTGCCAGCAGCCAATCTAATCCGGGACTGTTGACCTACAATGAGCAGTTCTTC

J: TRBJ1-2
size: NA
D: NA
V: TRBV7-9
CDR3: CASSLSFTDGYTF
DNA: TGTGCCAGCAGCTTATCGTTTACAGATGGCTACACCTTC

J: TRBJ2-2
size: many
D: NA
V: TRBV6-1
CDR3: CASSDGDNAHGTGELFF
DNA: TGTGCCAGCAGTGACGGGGACAATGCCCATGGCACCGGGGAGCTGTTTTTT

J: TRBJ2-7
size: many
D: NA
V: TRBV3-1
CDR3: CASSQTSPPYEQYF
DNA: TGTGCCAGCAGCCAAACTAGCCCCCCCTACGAGCAGTACTTC

J: TRBJ2-3
size: NA
D: NA
V: TRBV7-9
CDR3: CASSLAHEGLTDTQYF
DNA: TGTGCCAGCAGCTTAGCGCATGAGGGGCTCACAGATACGCAGTATTTT

J: TRBJ1-1
size: NA
D: NA
V: TRBV7-9
CDR3: CASSLGRHPNTEAFF
DNA: TGTGCCAGCAGCTTGGGGAGGCACCCGAACACTGAAGCTTTCTTT

J: TRBJ2-4
size: NA
D: TRBD2
V: TRBV2
CDR3: CASSPGLAGTNLAKNIQYF
DNA: TGTGCCAGCAGCCCCGGACTAGCGGGGACCAATTTAGCCAAAAACATTCAGTACTTC

J: TRBJ2-3
size: NA
D: NA
V: TRBV6-5
CDR3: CASSYILTRGTDTQYF
DNA: TGTGCCAGCAGTTACATCCTGACTAGGGGAACAGATACGCAGTATTTT

J: TRBJ1-1
size: many
D: TRBD1
V: TRBV5-1
CDR3: CASSLPWDRGLTEAFF
DNA: TGCGCCAGCAGCTTGCCCTGGGACAGGGGGCTCACTGAAGCTTTCTTT

J: TRBJ2-7
size: many
D: NA
V: TRBV5-1
CDR3: CASSLQTGSYEQYF
DNA: TGCGCCAGCAGCTTACAGACCGGCTCCTACGAGCAGTACTTC

J: TRBJ1-2
size: many
D: NA
V: TRBV3-1
CDR3: CASSQDARAGPYGYTF
DNA: TGTGCCAGCAGCCAAGATGCGAGGGCAGGGCCCTATGGCTACACCTTC

J: TRBJ2-3
size: NA
D: TRBD2
V: TRBV7-8
CDR3: CASSRMGLEISGGQYF
DNA: TGTGCCAGCAGCCGCATGGGACTAGAAATTTCAGGAGGGCAGTATTTT

J: TRBJ2-1
size: few
D: NA
V: TRBV19
CDR3: CASSKPDSHNEQFF
DNA: TGTGCCAGTAGCAAACCCGACAGCCACAATGAGCAGTTCTTC

J: TRBJ1-2
size: few
D: TRBD1
V: TRBV5-1
CDR3: CASSVGGTGADGYTF
DNA: TGCGCCAGCAGCGTAGGTGGGACAGGGGCCGATGGCTACACCTTC

J: TRBJ2-4
size: NA
D: TRBD2
V: TRBV18
CDR3: CASSPPRAGDGAKNIQYF
DNA: TGTGCCAGCTCACCACCTCGTGCGGGGGACGGAGCCAAAAACATTCAGTACTTC

J: TRBJ2-5
size: many
D: NA
V: TRBV6-5
CDR3: CASSYRPGETQYF
DNA: TGTGCCAGCAGTTACCGACCCGGGGAGACCCAGTACTTC

J: TRBJ1-5
size: few
D: TRBD1
V: TRBV12-3/TRBV12-4
CDR3: CASSQGGETQPQHF
DNA: TGTGCCAGCAGCCAGGGGGGTGAGACTCAGCCCCAGCATTTT

J: TRBJ2-3
size: many
D: NA
V: TRBV11-1
CDR3: CASSLEGFIPDTQYF
DNA: TGTGCCAGCAGCTTAGAAGGATTTATTCCAGATACGCAGTATTTT

J: TRBJ1-6
size: many
D: NA
V: TRBV11-2
CDR3: CASSLSNVGNSPLHF
DNA: TGTGCCAGCAGCTTGAGTAACGTAGGGAATTCACCCCTCCACTTT

J: TRBJ2-5
size: few
D: NA
V: TRBV20-1
CDR3: CSAGKSLLQETQYF
DNA: TGCAGTGCTGGAAAGTCCCTGCTTCAAGAGACCCAGTACTTC

J: TRBJ1-5
size: NA
D: NA
V: TRBV29-1
CDR3: CSVERVSSRSMRNQPQHF
DNA: TGCAGCGTTGAAAGAGTAAGCAGCCGATCCATGCGCAATCAGCCCCAGCATTTT

J: TRBJ2-3
size: few
D: NA
V: TRBV10-3
CDR3: CATGAGTAITDTQYF
DNA: TGTGCCACCGGCGCCGGGACTGCCATCACAGATACGCAGTATTTT

J: TRBJ2-1
size: many
D: NA
V: TRBV10-3
CDR3: CAISPGLDEQFF
DNA: TGTGCCATCAGCCCAGGGCTTGATGAGCAGTTCTTC

J: TRBJ1-1
size: NA
D: TRBD1
V: TRBV7-9
CDR3: CASSPTGMGTEAFF
DNA: TGTGCCAGCAGCCCGACAGGGATGGGCACTGAAGCTTTCTTT

J: TRBJ2-4
size: NA
D: NA
V: TRBV4-1
CDR3: CASSPPQGLAKNIQYF
DNA: TGCGCCAGCAGCCCCCCCCAGGGGCTAGCCAAAAACATTCAGTACTTC

J: TRBJ1-4
size: NA
D: TRBD1
V: TRBV5-1
CDR3: CASSLTGDNEKLFF
DNA: TGCGCCAGCAGCTTAACAGGGGATAATGAAAAACTGTTTTTT

J: TRBJ1-2
size: NA
D: NA
V: TRBV19
CDR3: CASSIGGANYGYTF
DNA: TGTGCCAGTAGTATCGGGGGCGCGAACTATGGCTACACCTTC

J: TRBJ1-5
size: many
D: NA
V: TRBV2
CDR3: CASREQGWGNQPQHF
DNA: TGTGCCAGCAGGGAACAGGGCTGGGGCAATCAGCCCCAGCATTTT

J: TRBJ2-1
size: few
D: NA
V: TRBV11-3
CDR3: CASSLDQYNEQFF
DNA: TGTGCCAGCAGCTTAGATCAATACAATGAGCAGTTCTTC

J: TRBJ1-6
size: many
D: TRBD1
V: TRBV5-5
CDR3: CASSSTGNSSPLHF
DNA: TGTGCCAGCAGCTCGACAGGGAATTCGTCACCCCTCCACTTT

J: TRBJ1-1
size: NA
D: TRBD1
V: TRBV5-1
CDR3: CASSFGPQGASFF
DNA: TGCGCCAGCAGCTTCGGTCCCCAGGGGGCGTCTTTCTTT

J: TRBJ2-2
size: few
D: NA
V: TRBV11-2
CDR3: CASSLRVLAANSGELFF
DNA: TGTGCCAGCAGCTTAAGGGTGTTAGCGGCAAACTCCGGGGAGCTGTTTTTT

J: TRBJ1-4
size: NA
D: NA
V: TRBV5-1
CDR3: CASTPPGSEKLFF
DNA: TGCGCCAGCACCCCCCCAGGGAGCGAAAAACTGTTTTTT

J: TRBJ2-7
size: many
D: NA
V: TRBV11-2
CDR3: CASSLAPGIEQYF
DNA: TGTGCCAGCAGCTTAGCCCCCGGGATAGAGCAGTACTTC

J: TRBJ1-6
size: NA
D: TRBD1
V: TRBV9
CDR3: CASSAQGYNSPLHF
DNA: TGTGCCAGCAGCGCACAGGGGTATAATTCACCCCTCCACTTT

J: TRBJ2-1
size: many
D: TRBD2
V: TRBV20-1
CDR3: CSAVAGASSYNEQFF
DNA: TGCAGTGCCGTAGCGGGGGCCAGCTCCTACAATGAGCAGTTCTTC